The sequence of this T cell receptor beta chain was determined in a study of cytomegalovirus exposure and HLA in healthy donors. The CDR3 runs to 13 residues. Looked up from germline, CDR1 is ENHRY and CDR2 is SYGVKD. The V gene lost 9 bases and the J gene lost 3 bases, with 13 bases spanning the gap. General study findings and limits: Reportedly, fewer N-insertions than the approximately 690-donor mean appeared in an Asian-associated ancestry cluster in a later analysis. CMV serostatus was the only immune exposure information that was available. In a later analysis, at a false discovery rate of 0.05, under 20,000 TCR beta sequences were associated with HLA alleles.

A remark on this clone: Its antigen is still unknown.

Amplification used 60 Vbeta primers and 13 Jbeta primers. Profiling relied on immunoSEQ multiplex PCR, and the TCRdb table lists in-frame clones only, not all of them. The sample comprises around 160,000 clones, roughly 79% of which are singletons, and around 7% rests with the top ten. The TCR originated in a woman in her 40s in good health and CMV-seropositive. Sequencing used PBMCs. The rearrangement joins TRBV10-3 to TRBJ2-3; weak D call: TRBD2 (5 bases). The CDR3 reads CAMKHRDTDTQYF. The CDR3 region has the DNA TGTGCCATGAAACACCGGGATACAGATACGCAGTATTTT.